This T cell receptor beta chain was identified during a study of graft-versus-host responses after intestinal transplantation. Study-wide results and caveats: Early post-transplant declines in HvG were associated with peak levels of circulating GvH clones. Patients with graft-donor T cell macrochimerism had high graft-versus-host to host-versus-graft clonal ratios in allografts.

Assay: immunoSEQ multiplex PCR; the TCRdb copy retains only in-frame clones and omits some. The sample shows under 5,000 clones, around 70% of them seen only once. Lymphocytes (intraepithelial and lamina propria) were released by processing the graft tissue. Note on this clone: Its antigen is currently unknown.

CDR3 length equals 15 residues. Germline values: CDR1 SNHLY, CDR2 FYNNEI. The V and J ends lost 6 bases and 6 bases, in that order; junction bases with no gene match: 7. The source material was ileum tissue, sampled 1,000 to 1,300 days after intestinal transplantation. The rearrangement uses TRBV2 and TRBJ1-6, with 8 bases identical to TRBD1. This clonotype originated in a human patient who received an intestinal transplant, so some T cells may come from the graft donor. CDR3 coding DNA: TGTGCCAGCAGCGGTCCCACAGGGGGTAATTCACCCCTCCACTTT. Translating it yields CASSGPTGGNSPLHF.